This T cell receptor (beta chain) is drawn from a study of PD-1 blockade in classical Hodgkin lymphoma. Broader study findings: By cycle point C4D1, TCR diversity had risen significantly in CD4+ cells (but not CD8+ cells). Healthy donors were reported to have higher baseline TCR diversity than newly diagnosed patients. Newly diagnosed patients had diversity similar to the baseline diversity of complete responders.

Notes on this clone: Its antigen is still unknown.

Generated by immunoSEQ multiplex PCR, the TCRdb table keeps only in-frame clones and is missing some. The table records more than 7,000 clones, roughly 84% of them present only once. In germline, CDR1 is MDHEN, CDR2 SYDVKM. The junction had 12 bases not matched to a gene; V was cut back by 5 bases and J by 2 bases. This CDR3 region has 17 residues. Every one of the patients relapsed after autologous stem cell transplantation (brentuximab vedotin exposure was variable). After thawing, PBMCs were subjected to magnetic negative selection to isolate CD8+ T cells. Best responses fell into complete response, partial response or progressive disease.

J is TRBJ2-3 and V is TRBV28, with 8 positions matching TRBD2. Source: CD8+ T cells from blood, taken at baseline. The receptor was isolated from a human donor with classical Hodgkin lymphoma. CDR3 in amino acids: CASSSPLAEGYTDTQYF. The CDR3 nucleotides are TGTGCCAGCAGTAGCCCACTAGCGGAGGGGTACACAGATACGCAGTATTTT.